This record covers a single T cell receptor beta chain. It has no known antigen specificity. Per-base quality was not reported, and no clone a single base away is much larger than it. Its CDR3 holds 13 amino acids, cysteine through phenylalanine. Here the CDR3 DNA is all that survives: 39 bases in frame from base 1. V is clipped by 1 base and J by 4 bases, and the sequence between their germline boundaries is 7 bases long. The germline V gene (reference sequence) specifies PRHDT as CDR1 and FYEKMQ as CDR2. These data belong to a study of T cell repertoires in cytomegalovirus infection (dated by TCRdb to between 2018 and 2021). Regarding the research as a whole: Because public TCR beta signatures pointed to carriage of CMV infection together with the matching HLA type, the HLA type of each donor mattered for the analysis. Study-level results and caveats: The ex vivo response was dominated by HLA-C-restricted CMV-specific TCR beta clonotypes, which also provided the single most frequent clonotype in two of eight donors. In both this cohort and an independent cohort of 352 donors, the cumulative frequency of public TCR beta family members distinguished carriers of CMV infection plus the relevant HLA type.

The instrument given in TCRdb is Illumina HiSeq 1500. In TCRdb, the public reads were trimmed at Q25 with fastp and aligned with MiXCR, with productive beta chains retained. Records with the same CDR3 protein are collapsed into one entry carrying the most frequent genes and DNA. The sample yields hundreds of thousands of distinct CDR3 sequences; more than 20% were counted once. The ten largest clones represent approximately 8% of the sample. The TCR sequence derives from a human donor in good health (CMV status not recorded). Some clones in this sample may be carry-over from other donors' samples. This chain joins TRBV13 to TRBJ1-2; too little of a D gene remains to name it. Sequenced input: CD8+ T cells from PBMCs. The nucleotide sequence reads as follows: TGTGCCAGCAGCTTAGCAGAGTTCTATGGCTACACCTTC. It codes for CASSLAEFYGYTF.